This T cell receptor beta chain was profiled in a study of blood T cell repertoires in COVID-19 (dated by TCRdb to 2020 to 2022). Regarding the study in general: Samples covering the acute and convalescent phases of COVID-19 were provided by collaborators in the United States, Italy and Spain. The material from the prospective study consisted of cDNA or gDNA derived from T cells, B-cell-depleted T cells, or PBMCs. The dataset comprised deeply sampled blood TCRbeta repertoires from subjects exposed to, actively infected with, or recovered from COVID-19. The repertoires were released in a freely available public database meant as a resource for research on the immune response to SARS-CoV-2. Samples were obtained from the ongoing ImmuneRACE study (first 160 participants) and from roughly 1,300 subjects provided by 6 global collaborators. Nearly every sample came with metadata listing a de-identified subject ID, COVID-19 status, age in years and sex. Where available, HLA class I and class II types were taken from metadata supplied by the sample provider and were not determined by assay-based typing.

TCRbeta CDR3 regions were amplified from genomic DNA using the immunoSEQ Assay, a bias-controlled multiplex PCR. Under the source paper's analysis protocol: Nucleated cell counts per sample were estimated from amplification of reference gene primers within the assay. To quantify the absolute abundance of each unique TCRbeta CDR3 rearrangement, sequence reads were collapsed and filtered. For each sample, productive Simpson clonality was calculated as the square root of Simpson's diversity index across productive rearrangements. In TCRdb, the immuneACCESS table is reduced to in-frame sequences with V and J assigned. These tables do not hold every clone; where another copy was compared, an unresolved V gene accounts for under half, and the others remain unexplained. That table gives V, J and clone size, and the DNA gave D and trimming. This sample is represented by roughly 350,000 clones; 70% to 90% of them were singletons. The top ten constitute more than 9% of the sample.

This clone was observed a handful of times. Its antigen is currently not known. No base quality values were provided; no much bigger clone lies one nucleotide off. The paper's findings and limits, for the study overall: How much clinical and demographic metadata was included differed by source and by participant, and the metadata was provided uncurated.

The CDR3, from cysteine to phenylalanine, totals 14 residues. The retained sequence is limited to the CDR3, 42 bases, with the frame set at the first base. Trimming takes 4 bases off V and 6 bases off J; junction bases not matched to a gene: 6. From the germline V gene, CDR1 is SGHDT and CDR2 is YYEEEE. One collaborating source in Seattle enrolled patients while the patients were actively infected and followed the patients over time throughout the course of disease. Whole blood was collected in K2EDTA tubes by collaborating institutions according to the institutions' own protocols. For TCRbeta analysis, collaborators shipped samples as frozen whole blood, isolated PBMCs, or DNA extracted from either of those sample types.

This sequence uses TRBV5-6 and TRBJ2-7, with TRBD1 identical over 11 junction bases. The sample was peripheral blood. This TCR derives from a woman aged 25 to 39 with COVID-19, enrolled during active disease. DNA sequence: TGTGCCAGCAGCCCCCGGACAGGGGGCTCCGAGCAGTACTTC. This is translated as CASSPRTGGSEQYF.